This T cell receptor (beta chain) stems from a study of T cell repertoires in ileal Crohn's disease. Assay used: immunoSEQ multiplex PCR; TCRdb lists only in-frame clones, some missing. The sample holds 3,400 or so clones; roughly four fifths are singletons and the top ten take about 7.3%. Germline V gene lookup returns CDR1 SGHVS and CDR2 FNYEAQ. The CDR3 is made up of 15 amino acids. V was clipped by 5 bases and J by 1 base, with 14 bases between them. The chain recombines TRBV7-6 with TRBJ1-1, with D tentatively TRBD1 (6 bases). Material for sequencing was ileal tissue. The TCR was taken from an adult with Crohn's disease. The CDR3 reads CASSPGTRQNTEAFF. The CDR3, as DNA: TGTGCCAGCAGCCCGGGGACACGGCAGAACACTGAAGCTTTCTTT.